This T cell receptor beta chain was sequenced for a study of cytomegalovirus exposure and HLA in healthy donors (dated by TCRdb to 2015 to 2018). Concerning the study at large: An earlier analysis of roughly 630 of the donors reported approximately 300 Gb of sequence data and 117 million unique TCR beta sequences from roughly 200 million T cells. Among some 400 genotyped donors of the cohort, an average of around 240,000 unique TCR beta nucleotide sequences were sequenced per donor, roughly 18% of them non-productive. Donor age, sex, ethnicity and CMV serostatus were compiled together with the repertoire data. Approximately 310 gigabases of sequencing data and around 80 million unique TCR sequences made up an early release that covered over 550 HLA-typed donors. Several DR-DQ haplotypes were treated as single units for association and clustering because of strong linkage in the cohort. To decide whether each TCR beta V gene segment behaved as functional or pseudogenic, an earlier analysis of 587 of the donors relied on high-throughput TCR beta sequencing. HLA typing covered class I and class II loci at four-digit resolution. Genome-wide SNP genotypes for about 55% of the roughly 670 donors were used in a later genetic analysis, which treated that subset as a discovery cohort. The genetic ancestry cluster associated with self-reported Caucasian donors included 81% of the 398 genotyped donors. To predict cytomegalovirus infection status, the study brought together high-throughput TCR immunosequencing, statistical association of individual TCRs with disease status, and machine learning. Besides the first cohort of 500 to 700 subjects, a separate validation cohort made up of some 110 different subjects was used. To study patterns of TCR occurrence, a later analysis re-analyzed previously published TCR beta repertoires from several hundred donors and added high-resolution HLA genotyping. All discovery cohort repertoires had been generated using a single sequencing platform. Typing coverage varied by locus: roughly 629-630 donors for A, B, C, DRB1 and DQB1; roughly 560 for DQA1; more than 600 for DPA1; some 470 for DPB1. The study used immunosequencing to profile the T cell repertoires of hundreds of subjects and linked those repertoires to cytomegalovirus serostatus. The study aimed to test whether signatures of past pathogen exposure could be identified by cataloging public T cell receptors. Rather than drawing on any new phenotypic data, the later analysis identified candidate immune exposures from TCR beta sequences and the way those sequences occurred across donors. General study outcomes and caveats: The sequencing pipeline was judged likely to have produced a cluster of highly shared sequence variants as a technical artifact. An association between a missense DCLRE1C variant and V-gene and J-gene trimming of TCR beta chains was found in a later genetic analysis and replicated in an independent cohort. The authors suggested that the approach could potentially be generalized to other disease states and immunological phenotypes. This cohort had only TCR beta chains sequenced, and the lack of alpha or paired-chain data limited which features could be detected. According to a later analysis, most CMV-associated TCR beta chains appeared to be HLA-restricted, and the HLA associations seemed to be driven largely by CMV exposure. A further reported finding was that TCR beta sequences accurately predicted the HLA-A and HLA-B alleles for most subjects in the first cohort. Three of the identified cytomegalovirus-associated TCR beta chains were confirmed in vitro to be specific for cytomegalovirus antigens. Strong co-occurrence of HLA alleles, especially DR and DQ, made assigning TCR associations to individual alleles difficult. Specific HLA alleles were associated with 16,951 TCR beta sequences at a false discovery rate of 0.05 in a later analysis. Most TCR sequences were seen in very few donors, while some public TCRs were found in many individuals. Because HLA typing was unavailable for some donors at each locus, only the typed subset was used in association tests. Sequencing depth was assumed to be roughly uniform across donors in the presence/absence analyses, though that assumption may not hold. In both the original and validation cohorts, the classifier was reported to diagnose cytomegalovirus status with high specificity and sensitivity. According to a later genetic analysis, donors in an Asian-associated ancestry cluster had fewer N-insertions in productive TCRs than the approximately 630-donor mean. In a later analysis, HLA-associated TCR beta chains were found to be more clonally expanded and to have lower generation probabilities than equally common non-associated chains. According to a later analysis, TCR association rates differed among HLA loci, with DRB1 alleles showing the most associated TCRs and HLA-C alleles showing the fewest. Because counts were too low, more than 15 rarely observed V segments, including chromosome 9 orphons, were excluded from the earlier analysis of some 540 of the donors. Correlated functional status among segregating V segments might be attributable to linkage disequilibrium, but an unknown experimental factor could not be ruled out. Several of the top co-occurrence clusters appeared to be linked to parvovirus B19, influenza, CMV and Epstein-Barr virus, according to a later analysis. In the study, around 150 TCR beta chains were listed as associated with cytomegalovirus. The only immune exposure information available for the cohort was CMV serostatus. An earlier analysis of around 600 of the donors showed that most TCR beta V segments appeared in productive rearrangements either about 87% or about 30% of the time, which broadly matched IMGT annotations.

The cohort was made up of approximately 670 healthy bone marrow donors. Cohort members were all nominally healthy when sampled, although unrecorded immune exposures were likely present. The donor was CMV seronegative and was included in the group of 352 seronegative cohort members. A peripheral blood sample was collected from each donor, and TCR beta sequencing was performed on peripheral blood mononuclear cells. Genomic DNA was extracted from the blood cell samples with the Qiagen DNeasy Blood Extraction Kit. As to this clone: Its antigen is not yet known. Per-base qualities were not stored, and no clone one base away is much larger.

Receptors were amplified or captured by the immunoSEQ multiplex PCR assay. The multiplex PCR relied on a mix of 60 forward primers for TCR Vbeta segments and 13 reverse primers for TCR Jbeta segments. A multiplex PCR assay on genomic DNA amplified the CDR3 region of rearranged TCR beta genes. The amplified TCR beta libraries were sequenced on the Illumina HiSeq System as 87-base-pair reads. On the study's bioinformatics: Across the roughly 670 repertoires, a later analysis counted some 81 million unique TCR beta chains, around 11 million of which were shared by at least two donors. Raw reads were error-corrected and collapsed into unique sequences by a nearest-neighbor algorithm in which closely related sequences were merged to remove PCR and sequencing errors. V, D and J gene segments were assigned by aligning CDR3 sequences to IMGT reference sequences. For a sequence to be retained, at least a six-nucleotide match to both a V gene segment and a J gene segment was required. Rearrangements were called productive when the CDR3 lacked stop codons and stayed in frame with V and J; all others were non-productive. CDR3 was defined according to IMGT convention as the region running from the second conserved V-encoded cysteine to the conserved J-encoded phenylalanine. In an earlier analysis of around 600 of the donors, sequences lacking an unambiguous match to a single V gene segment were excluded. An earlier analysis of around 600 of the donors classified V segments as functional when productive rearrangements were above 56.7% and as segregating when the standard deviation between donors was above 5%. A statistical classification framework was developed to diagnose cytomegalovirus status using the catalog of TCR beta chain sequences. A later analysis assigned V and J genes by comparing TCR nucleotide sequences with IMGT/GENE-DB human TR gene sequences. A later analysis assigned CDR3 sequences and most-parsimonious VDJ recombination scenarios with the TCRdist pipeline. In a later analysis, each TCR beta chain was defined by its CDR3 amino acid sequence together with its V-gene family, and reads without a unique V-gene family were excluded. In a later analysis, some 600 highly shared, low-generation-probability nucleotide sequences were removed to address suspected cross-contamination and a sequencing artifact. A later analysis calculated a clonal expansion index for each public chain from normalized within-repertoire ranks of inferred template counts. In a later analysis, generation probabilities were computed with a VDJ recombination model fitted to out-of-frame rearrangements, and the resulting probabilities were checked against IGoR. In a later analysis, hypergeometric tests were used to score TCR-TCR, TCR-HLA and TCR-CMV co-occurrence, with a repertoire-size bias correction applied to TCR pairs. False discovery rates were estimated in a later analysis by permuting HLA or CMV assignments 20 times. In a later analysis, co-occurring TCRs were grouped using DBSCAN, with TCRdist sequence similarity added in when clustering inside HLA-allele-positive subsets. Co-occurrence clustering excluded repertoires with fewer than 30,000 or more than 120,000 public chains, plus five with anomalous nucleotide sharing. In TCRdb, the immuneACCESS table is reduced to in-frame sequences with V and J assigned. These tables do not hold every clone; where another copy was compared, an unresolved V gene accounts for under half, and the others remain unexplained. V and J calls and clone size are those listed in that table; D and trimming were worked out from the DNA. Recorded for this sample are 150,000 to 200,000 clones; 70% to 90% of them occurred a single time. Of the sample, under 2.5% falls within the top ten clones.

The clonotype was recovered from a woman between 18 and 29 years old in good health and CMV-seronegative. The sample comprised PBMCs.

The sequence in DNA is TGTGCCAGCAGCCAAGAAGGGAGAGGCACTGAAGCTTTCTTT. Its product reads: CASSQEGRGTEAFF. This chain joins TRBV14 to TRBJ1-1, with the identity of the D gene unclear. V is pared back by 0 bases and J by 4 bases, with 9 bases lying between the germline termini. The CDR3 starts with the cysteine, ends with the phenylalanine, and has 14 residues. Here the CDR3 DNA is all that survives: 42 bases in frame from base 1. CDR1 SGHDN and CDR2 FVKESK were looked up in the germline V gene.